Listed here are 13 T cell receptor beta chains from one sample, sequenced in a study of blood T cells in healthy people across ages. It was with a sample-barcoded 5' primer and a J-beta primer mix that a second PCR of roughly 6 to 11 cycles was run. TCRdb re-called the 5' RACE reads with MiXCR, one entry per CDR3 protein. The data show about 730,000 distinct CDR3 sequences, with approximately 43% seen just once and less than 25% held by the top ten. The sample was blood. Every receptor here comes from a woman aged 55-70 years in good health.

The chain combines TRBV25-1 with TRBJ2-3, with D tentatively TRBD1 (6 bases). Germline loops: CDR1 MGHDK, CDR2 SYGVNS. V dropped 8 bases and J dropped 6 bases, with 18 bases sitting between them. This CDR3 is built from 14 residues. CDR3 in amino acids: CASGASPGADTQYF. The CDR3 DNA reads as TGTGCCAGCGGTGCGTCGCCAGGGGCGGATACGCAGTATTTT.

The gene calls are TRBV12-3 or TRBV12-4 and TRBJ1-4; 7 positions agree with TRBD1. V lost 4 bases to trimming and J lost 7 bases; unmatched junction nucleotides: 6. CDR3 length equals 14 residues. The CDR3 bases are TGTGCCAGCAGTTACGGGACAGCCAGTGAAAAACTGTTTTTT. Its translation is CASSYGTASEKLFF.

The J gene is TRBJ1-5, the V gene TRBV20-1; maybe TRBD1 (5 bases). The CDR3 consists of 13 residues. Germline values: CDR1 DFQATT, CDR2 SNEGSKA (reference sequence). V was shortened by 3 bases and J by 4 bases, with 10 bases between the two germline ends. CDR3 protein: CSARRPGNQPQHF. The CDR3, as DNA: TGCAGTGCTAGGCGGCCAGGGAATCAGCCCCAGCATTTT.

CDR3 in amino acids: CASPSGEQETQYF. The CDR3 DNA sequence: TGTGCCAGCCCCTCAGGGGAACAAGAGACCCAGTACTTC. The J gene is TRBJ2-5, the V gene TRBV6-9; perhaps TRBD1 as D (6 bases). The CDR3 loop spans 13 amino acids. V was cut by 8 bases and J by 2 bases, with 12 bases left in between. Germline CDR1 reads MNHGY; CDR2 reads SVAAGI.

A word on this clonotype: A much larger clone lies one base from this, so it may be a read error. The gene calls are TRBV29-1 and TRBJ2-3; 10 nucleotides align to TRBD2. The CDR3 length is 15 residues. Germline CDR1 and CDR2: SQVTM and ANQGSEA. Here the CDR3 reads CSVGASGSLTGTQYF. In DNA, the CDR3 is TGCAGCGTTGGGGCTAGCGGGAGTCTAACAGGTACGCAGTATTTT.

This clonotype is a singleton in its sample. The chain has TRBV9 and TRBJ1-2; D is unclear. Trimming removed 0 bases at V and 10 bases at J, with 16 bases between. The CDR3 extends over 14 amino acids. Germline lookup yields CDR1 SGDLS and CDR2 YYNGEE. CDR3: CASSVGGPSEVYTF. CDR3 sequence (DNA): TGTGCCAGCAGCGTAGGAGGCCCAAGTGAAGTCTACACCTTC.

V gene TRBV29-1 combines with J gene TRBJ1-1, with a possible D match to TRBD1 (5 bases). This CDR3 comprises 13 residues. From germline, CDR1 is SQVTM and CDR2 ANQGSEA. Trimming took 7 bases from V and 0 from J, leaving 12 bases between them. CDR3 residues: CSARQLLNTEAFF. CDR3 bases: TGCAGCGCTCGACAGCTTTTGAACACTGAAGCTTTCTTT.

The table lists this clonotype with many counts. CDR3 bases: TGTGCCAGCAGTTTATTGGGACAGGGCGTCGGCGAGCAGTACTTC. Amino acid sequence: CASSLLGQGVGEQYF. This chain connects TRBV12-3 or TRBV12-4 to TRBJ2-5, with 9 bases lining up with TRBD1. Near its end, the DNA agrees better with TRBJ2-7, so the J call may be wrong. The CDR3 loop spans 15 amino acids.

The genes are TRBV5-1 and TRBJ2-2; 7 nucleotides line up with TRBD1. Germline lookup yields CDR1 SGHRS and CDR2 YFSETQ. There are 15 residues in the CDR3. The ends lost 2 bases at V and 3 bases at J; junction bases unmatched: 4. The CDR3 DNA sequence: TGCGCCAGCAGCTTCCCGGGACAGTACACCGGGGAGCTGTTTTTT. It yields the protein CASSFPGQYTGELFF.

This clonotype was detected only a few times. The chain uses TRBV3-1 and TRBJ2-5, with 13 bases fitting TRBD2. Looked up from germline, CDR1 is LGHDT and CDR2 is YNNKEL (reference sequence). This CDR3 is built from 17 residues. V gave up 4 bases and J gave up 2 bases; unmatched junction bases: 7. CDR3 DNA sequence: TGTGCCAGCAGCCCCCTGACTAGCGGGGGGCCTCAAGAGACCCAGTACTTC. This gives the protein CASSPLTSGGPQETQYF.

A word on this clonotype: One base away lies a much larger clone, so this may be a sequencing read error. The chain joins TRBV3-1 to TRBJ2-5, with 14 bases aligning to TRBD2. The CDR3 loop spans 15 amino acids. Germline V gene sequence: CDR1 LGHDT, CDR2 YNNKEL (reference sequence). CDR3 nucleotides: TGTGCCAGCAGCCAAGGACTAGCGGGGGGGGAGACCCACTACTTC. It is translated as CASSQGLAGGETHYF.

V usage is TRBV6-1 and J usage is TRBJ2-4; 10 nucleotides align to TRBD1. The J call may be wrong; the DNA end is better matched by TRBJ2-7. Germline V gene sequence: CDR1 MNHNS, CDR2 SASEGT. This CDR3 comprises 15 residues. CDR3 sequence reads: CASSGGQGSAYEQYF. The CDR3 bases are TGTGCCAGCAGTGGGGGACAGGGGAGTGCCTACGAGCAGTACTTC.

The chain joins TRBV3-1 to TRBJ1-1; 10 positions agree with TRBD1. The CDR3 extends over 16 amino acids. Germline V gene lookup returns CDR1 LGHDT and CDR2 YNNKEL (reference sequence). Germline trimming cut 2 bases from V and 3 bases from J; bases unmatched to any gene: 6. Here the CDR3 reads CASSQWTGGFDTEAFF. The CDR3 DNA follows: TGTGCCAGCAGCCAATGGACAGGGGGGTTCGACACTGAAGCTTTCTTT.